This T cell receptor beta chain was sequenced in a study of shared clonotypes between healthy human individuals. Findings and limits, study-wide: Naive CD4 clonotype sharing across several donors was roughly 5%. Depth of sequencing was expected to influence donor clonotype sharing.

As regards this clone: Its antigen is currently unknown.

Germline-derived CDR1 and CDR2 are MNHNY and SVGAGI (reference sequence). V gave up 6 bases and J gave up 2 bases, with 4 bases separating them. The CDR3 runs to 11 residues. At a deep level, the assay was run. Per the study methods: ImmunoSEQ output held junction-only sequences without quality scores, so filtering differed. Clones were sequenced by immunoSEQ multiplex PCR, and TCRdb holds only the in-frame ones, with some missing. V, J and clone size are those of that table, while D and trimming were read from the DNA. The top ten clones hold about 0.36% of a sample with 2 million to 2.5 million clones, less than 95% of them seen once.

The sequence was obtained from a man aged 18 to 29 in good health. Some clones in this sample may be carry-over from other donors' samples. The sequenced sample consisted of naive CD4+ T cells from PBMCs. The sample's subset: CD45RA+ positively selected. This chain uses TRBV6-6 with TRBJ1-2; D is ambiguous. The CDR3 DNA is TGTGCCAGCAGGTTCAACTATGGCTACACCTTC. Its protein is CASRFNYGYTF.